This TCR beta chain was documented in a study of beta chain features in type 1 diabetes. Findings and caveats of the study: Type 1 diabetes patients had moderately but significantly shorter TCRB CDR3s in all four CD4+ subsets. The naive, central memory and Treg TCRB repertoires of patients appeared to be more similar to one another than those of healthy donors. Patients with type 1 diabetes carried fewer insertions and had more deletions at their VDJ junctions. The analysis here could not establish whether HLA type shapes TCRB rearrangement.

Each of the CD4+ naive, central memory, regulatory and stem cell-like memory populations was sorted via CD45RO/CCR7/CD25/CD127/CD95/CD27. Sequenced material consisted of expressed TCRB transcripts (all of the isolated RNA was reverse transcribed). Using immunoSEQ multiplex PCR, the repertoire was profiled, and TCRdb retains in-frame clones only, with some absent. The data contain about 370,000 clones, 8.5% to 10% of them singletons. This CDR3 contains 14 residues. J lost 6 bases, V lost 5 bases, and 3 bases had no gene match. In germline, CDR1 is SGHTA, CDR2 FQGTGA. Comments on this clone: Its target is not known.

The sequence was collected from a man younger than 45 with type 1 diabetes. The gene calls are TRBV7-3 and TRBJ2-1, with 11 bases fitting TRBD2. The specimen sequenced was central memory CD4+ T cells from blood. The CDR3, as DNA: TGTGCCAGCAGCCCTACTAGCGGGAGCAATGAGCAGTTCTTC. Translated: CASSPTSGSNEQFF. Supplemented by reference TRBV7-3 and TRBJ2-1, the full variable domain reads GAGVSQTPSNKVTEKGKYVELRCDPISGHTALYWYRQSLGQGPEFLIYFQGTGAADDSGLPNDRFFAVRPEGSVSTLKIQRTERGDSAVYLCASSPTSGSNEQFFGPGTRLTVL.